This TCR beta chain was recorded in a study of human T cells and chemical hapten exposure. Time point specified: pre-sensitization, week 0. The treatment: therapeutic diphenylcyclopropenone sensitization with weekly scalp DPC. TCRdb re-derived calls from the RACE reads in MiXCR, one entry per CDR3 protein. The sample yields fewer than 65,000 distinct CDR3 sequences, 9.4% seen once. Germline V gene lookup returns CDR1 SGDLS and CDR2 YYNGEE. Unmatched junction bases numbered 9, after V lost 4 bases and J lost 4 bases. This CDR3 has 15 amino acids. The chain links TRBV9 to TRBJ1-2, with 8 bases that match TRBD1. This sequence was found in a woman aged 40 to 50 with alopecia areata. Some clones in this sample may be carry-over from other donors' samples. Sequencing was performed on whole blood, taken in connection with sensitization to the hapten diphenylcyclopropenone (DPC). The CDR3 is CASSITGGSVYGYTF. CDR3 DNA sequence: TGTGCCAGCAGCATAACAGGGGGGTCCGTCTATGGCTACACCTTC.